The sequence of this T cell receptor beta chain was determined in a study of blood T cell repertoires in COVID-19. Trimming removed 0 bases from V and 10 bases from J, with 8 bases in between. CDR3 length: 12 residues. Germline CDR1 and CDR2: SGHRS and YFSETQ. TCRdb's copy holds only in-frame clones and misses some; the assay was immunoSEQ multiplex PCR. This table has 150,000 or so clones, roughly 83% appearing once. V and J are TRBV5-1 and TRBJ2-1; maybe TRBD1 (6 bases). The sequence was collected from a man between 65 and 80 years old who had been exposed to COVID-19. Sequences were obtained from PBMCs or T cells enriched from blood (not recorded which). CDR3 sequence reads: CASSLGRGEQFF. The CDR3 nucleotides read TGCGCCAGCAGCTTGGGCAGGGGAGAGCAGTTCTTC.